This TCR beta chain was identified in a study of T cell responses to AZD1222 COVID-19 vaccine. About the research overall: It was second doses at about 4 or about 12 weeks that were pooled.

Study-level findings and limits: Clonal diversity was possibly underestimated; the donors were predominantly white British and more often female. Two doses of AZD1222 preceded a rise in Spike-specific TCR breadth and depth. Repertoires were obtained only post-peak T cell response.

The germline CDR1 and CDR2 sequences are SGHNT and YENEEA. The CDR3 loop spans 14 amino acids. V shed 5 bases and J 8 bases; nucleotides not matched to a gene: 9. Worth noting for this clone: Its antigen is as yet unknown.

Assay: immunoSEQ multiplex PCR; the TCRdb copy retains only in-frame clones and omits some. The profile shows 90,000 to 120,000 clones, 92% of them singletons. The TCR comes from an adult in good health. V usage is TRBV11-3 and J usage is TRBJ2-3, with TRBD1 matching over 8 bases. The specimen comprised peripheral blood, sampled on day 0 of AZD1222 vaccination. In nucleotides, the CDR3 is TGTGCCAGCAGCCCCCGGACAGGGTGGGGTACGCAGTATTTT. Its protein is CASSPRTGWGTQYF. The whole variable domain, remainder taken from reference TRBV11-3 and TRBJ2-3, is EAGVVQSPRYKIIEKKQPVAFWCNPISGHNTLYWYLQNLGQGPELLIRYENEEAVDDSQLPKDRFSAERLKGVDSTLKIQPAELGDSAVYLCASSPRTGWGTQYFGPGTRLTVL.